The TCR beta chain under discussion was sequenced for a study of circulating CD8 cells and anti-PD-1 response in melanoma. Study background: About 45% of the 13 patients had prior targeted therapy or immunotherapy; seven did not. Complete or partial response defined responders; stable or progressive disease, non-responders. Findings and limits, study-wide: DNEG was most diverse; TIGIT repertoires were least diverse. Some patients were treatment-naive; others were previously treated.

Using around 16 ng of total RNA, TCR libraries were made with the QIAseq Immune Repertoire TCR panel. TCRdb re-analysed the reads in MiXCR, keeping a single row per CDR3 protein. The sample contains fewer than 2,500 distinct CDR3 sequences, 5% to 7.5% of which appear only once. The CDR3 contains 18 residues. The V and J ends lost 3 bases and 0 bases, in that order; junction bases with no gene match: 7. The V gene's germline CDR1 is SGHTS and CDR2 YDEGEE. Of note for this clonotype: Its target is unknown.

From live CD3+CD8+TCRalphabeta+ cells, four PD-1 and/or TIGIT subsets were sorted. The receptor was isolated from a human donor with melanoma. The specimen comprised CD8+ T cells from PBMCs, sampled at baseline or after one month of anti-PD-1 therapy (not recorded which). The chain combines TRBV5-8 with TRBJ2-1, with TRBD2 identical over 12 bases. This CDR3 is CASSSTSGGLSSYNEQFF. CDR3 DNA sequence: TGTGCCAGCAGCTCGACTAGCGGGGGCCTGAGCTCCTACAATGAGCAGTTCTTC.